The clone carrying this TCR beta chain turned up a few times. TCRdb keeps only in-frame clones here, not all; method: immunoSEQ multiplex PCR. The data show around 30,000 clones, roughly 70% seen once. This CDR3 contains 11 residues. CDR1 and CDR2 from the germline V gene are MNHNS and SASEGT. V lost 3 bases to trimming and J lost 4 bases, with 3 bases between them. The data were taken from a study of STAT5B mutations in CD4+ large granular lymphocyte leukemia. V and J are TRBV6-1 and TRBJ1-1; no reliable D call. The sequencing input was CD4+ T cells from blood buffy coats. The receptor's source is a human donor in good health. Here the CDR3 reads CASSDITEAFF. In DNA, the CDR3 is TGTGCCAGCAGTGACATCACTGAAGCTTTCTTT.